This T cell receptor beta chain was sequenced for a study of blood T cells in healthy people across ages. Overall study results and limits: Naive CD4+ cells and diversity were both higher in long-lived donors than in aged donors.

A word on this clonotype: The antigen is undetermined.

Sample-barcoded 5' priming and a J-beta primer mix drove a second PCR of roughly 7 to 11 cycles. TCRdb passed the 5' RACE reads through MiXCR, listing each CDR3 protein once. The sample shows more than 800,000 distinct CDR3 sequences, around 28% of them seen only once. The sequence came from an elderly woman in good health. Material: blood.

CDR3 residues: CASSPGGGRSYEQYF. The CDR3 DNA is TGTGCCAGCAGCCCGGGCGGGGGCCGTTCCTACGAGCAGTACTTC. The chain joins TRBV7-8 to TRBJ2-7; weak D call: TRBD2 (7 bases). The V end lost 5 bases, the J end lost 1 base, and 15 bases lay between the germline ends. There are 15 residues in the CDR3. Germline V lookup: CDR1 SGHVS, CDR2 FQNEAQ.